This T cell receptor beta chain was captured in a study of OX40 agonist ivuxolimab in advanced cancers. Study-wide background: Past anti-PD-1, anti-PD-L1 or anti-CTLA-4 therapy was accepted, and 35% to 45% had received some.

With regard to this clone: Its target is not known.

CDR1 MNHNS and CDR2 SASEGT come from the germline V gene. The CDR3 is 16 amino acids. After removal of 6 bases from V and 2 bases from J, the junction contained 10 bases not matched to a gene. Sequencing was performed with immunoSEQ multiplex PCR; in TCRdb, only in-frame clones are kept and a portion is missing. The profile shows around 69,000 clones, approximately 83% of them singletons. Broader study findings: The average count of expanded clones was higher among CD8+ T cells than among CD4+.

This sample comprised CD4+ or CD8+ T cells sorted from blood, obtained in a trial of the OX40 agonist ivuxolimab. The V call is TRBV6-1, the J call TRBJ2-7; 10 nucleotides line up with TRBD1. The receptor's source is an adult with an advanced solid tumor such as melanoma, head and neck, liver or kidney cancer. In DNA, the CDR3 is TGTGCCAGCAGGGAACCGGGACAGGGGAGAGCCTACGAGCAGTACTTC. This codes for CASREPGQGRAYEQYF.